These T cell receptor beta chains were read from a single sample in a study of CD8+CD57+ T cells in acquired aplastic anemia. TCRdb reanalysed the reads using MiXCR and keeps one entry per CDR3 protein. Of 200,000 to 250,000 distinct CDR3 sequences in the sample, roughly 33% were seen once. The material sequenced was sorted CD4+, CD8+, or CD8+CD57+ T cells (not recorded which) from PBMCs. The receptors originated from a human donor in good health, serving as a control. Each CDR3 is given with its conserved first and last residue. The D gene is left open where the match is weak. Part of the rows lack a size; the others show once, few, many or a class for expanded clones.

cdr3_length clone_size j_call v_call d_call cdr3_aa cdr3_nt
18 NA TRBJ2-1 TRBV11-2 NA CASSFLAWAISSNNEQFF TGTGCCAGCAGCTTCCTAGCCTGGGCAATTTCCTCTAATAATGAGCAGTTCTTC
14 many TRBJ2-7 TRBV12-3/TRBV12-4 TRBD2 CASSLTSVSYEQYF TGTGCCAGCAGTCTAACTAGCGTTTCCTACGAGCAGTACTTC
15 many TRBJ1-2 TRBV6-1 TRBD1 CASSTTGGANLGYTF TGTGCCAGCAGTACAACAGGGGGCGCAAATCTTGGCTACACCTTC
14 few TRBJ1-5 TRBV18 TRBD1 CASSPTGGNQPQHF TGTGCCAGCTCACCCACAGGGGGCAATCAGCCCCAGCATTTT
11 NA TRBJ2-1 TRBV24-1 NA CATRGQQEQFF TGTGCCACCAGAGGTCAACAGGAGCAGTTCTTC
13 NA TRBJ1-1 TRBV19 TRBD1 CASSIVADRDAFF TGTGCCAGTAGTATAGTAGCTGACAGGGATGCTTTCTTT
17 NA TRBJ2-3 TRBV5-1 TRBD2 CASSPGRAGASTDTQYF TGCGCCAGCAGCCCGGGGAGAGCGGGGGCCAGCACAGATACGCAGTATTTT
14 many TRBJ2-1 TRBV20-1 TRBD2 CSASRLALINEQFF TGCAGTGCTAGTAGACTAGCCCTGATCAATGAGCAGTTCTTC
10 NA TRBJ1-1 TRBV20-1 NA CSAWEREAFF TGCAGTGCCTGGGAAAGGGAAGCTTTCTTT
16 many TRBJ2-2 TRBV2 TRBD2 CASSSSGRANTGELFF TGTGCCAGCAGTTCTAGCGGGAGGGCGAACACCGGGGAGCTGTTTTTT
13 NA TRBJ1-5 TRBV19 NA CASRAGQSQPQHF TGTGCCAGTAGAGCGGGACAAAGTCAGCCCCAGCATTTT
14 many TRBJ2-7 TRBV5-4 NA CASSAGRASYEQYF TGTGCCAGCAGCGCGGGACGGGCCTCCTACGAGCAGTACTTC
13 many TRBJ2-5 TRBV29-1 TRBD2 CSVVSSGKETQYF TGCAGCGTTGTATCTAGCGGGAAAGAGACCCAGTACTTC
14 many TRBJ2-3 TRBV12-3/TRBV12-4 NA CASSLGTPTDTQYF TGTGCCAGCAGTCTCGGGACTCCCACAGATACGCAGTATTTT
13 NA TRBJ1-1 TRBV6-5 TRBD1 CASSSNRGSEAFF TGTGCCAGCAGTTCTAACAGGGGCTCTGAAGCTTTCTTT
15 many TRBJ1-1 TRBV20-1 TRBD1 CSAALPGQDIGEAFF TGCAGTGCGGCTTTACCCGGACAGGACATCGGTGAAGCTTTCTTT
15 once TRBJ1-3 TRBV9 NA CASSPQDLSGNTIYF TGTGCCAGCAGCCCACAGGACCTCTCTGGAAACACCATATATTTT
18 many TRBJ2-3 TRBV24-1 NA CATSAERWGNPSTDTQYF TGTGCCACCAGCGCAGAGAGGTGGGGGAACCCGAGCACAGATACGCAGTATTTT
12 many TRBJ1-2 TRBV3-1 NA CASSQGLGGYTF TGTGCCAGCAGCCAAGGTCTCGGTGGCTACACCTTC
13 many TRBJ1-1 TRBV19 NA CASSTGRNTEAFF TGTGCCAGTAGCACAGGACGGAACACTGAAGCTTTCTTT